This passage covers 9 T cell receptor beta chains from one sample sequenced in a study of blood T cell repertoires in COVID-19. Clones were read by immunoSEQ multiplex PCR, and TCRdb kept only the in-frame ones, dropping some. The sample has 200,000 to 250,000 clones; less than 90% are singletons. The source material was peripheral blood. Receptor source: a woman in her fifties or sixties who had recovered from COVID-19.

This rearrangement joins TRBV9 to TRBJ2-1; possibly TRBD1 for D (5 bases). Trimming removed 3 bases from V and 4 bases from J, with 17 bases in between. The CDR3 covers 16 residues. CDR1 is SGDLS and CDR2 is YYNGEE in the germline V gene. This CDR3 is CASSGKDSATYNEQFF. The CDR3 DNA reads TGTGCCAGCAGCGGGAAAGACAGTGCTACTTACAATGAGCAGTTCTTC.

In its sample, this clone was seen once. The chain employs TRBV4-1 and TRBJ1-1, with D maybe TRBD1 (5 bases). The CDR3 runs to 17 residues. V was clipped by 1 base and J by 8 bases, with 23 bases between them. Germline V CDR1 and CDR2: MGHRA, YSYEKL. CDR3 bases: TGCGCCAGCAGCCAAGTTGTCGACACAAGGTGGAAGGGGGAAGCTTTCTTT. Its protein product is CASSQVVDTRWKGEAFF.

V usage is TRBV19 and J usage is TRBJ1-5, with 7 bases that match TRBD1. Germline-derived CDR1 and CDR2 are LNHDA and SQIVND (reference sequence). This CDR3 spans 15 amino acids. Trimming at V came to 2 bases and at J to 5 bases, leaving 6 bases not matched to a gene. CDR3 region: CASSIQVGGYQPQHF. DNA for the CDR3: TGTGCCAGTAGTATACAAGTAGGGGGCTATCAGCCCCAGCATTTT. Variable domain in full (rest from reference TRBV19 and TRBJ1-5): DGGITQSPKYLFRKEGQNVTLSCEQNLNHDAMYWYRQDPGQGLRLIYYSQIVNDFQKGDIAEGYSVSREKKESFPLTVTSAQKNPTAFYLCASSIQVGGYQPQHFGDGTRLSIL.

V is TRBV9 and J is TRBJ2-1; 10 bases align to TRBD2. CDR1 and CDR2 from the germline V gene are SGDLS and YYNGEE. The CDR3 has 18 amino acids. Germline trimming cut 1 base from V and 9 bases from J; bases unmatched to any gene: 16. This CDR3 reads CASSVRRSSGGPGGEQFF. The CDR3, as DNA: TGTGCCAGCAGCGTAAGAAGGAGTAGCGGGGGGCCCGGGGGTGAGCAGTTCTTC. The whole variable domain, remainder taken from reference TRBV9 and TRBJ2-1, is DSGVTQTPKHLITATGQRVTLRCSPRSGDLSVYWYQQSLDQGLQFLIQYYNGEERAKGNILERFSAQQFPDLHSELNLSSLELGDSALYFCASSVRRSSGGPGGEQFFGPGTRLTVL.

In DNA, the CDR3 is TGTGCCAGTAGTATAAACGGGAGGGAGACCCAGTACTTC. It encodes CASSINGRETQYF. The chain recombines TRBV19 with TRBJ2-5; TRBD2 matches 7 bases. The J segment lost 5 bases and the V segment lost 2 bases, leaving 2 bases of the junction unmatched. This CDR3 region has 13 residues. CDR1 LNHDA and CDR2 SQIVND come from the germline V gene (reference sequence).

The rearrangement uses TRBV29-1 and TRBJ2-5; 9 nucleotides align to TRBD2. This CDR3 is 16 amino acids long. The junction had 14 bases not matched to a gene; V was cut back by 6 bases and J by 3 bases. In germline, CDR1 is SQVTM, CDR2 ANQGSEA. The CDR3 sequence: CSVYSRRSSGEETQYF. CDR3 coding DNA: TGCAGCGTGTACTCAAGGAGGTCTAGCGGGGAAGAGACCCAGTACTTC.

The V gene is TRBV4-1, the J gene TRBJ1-2; 8 bases line up with TRBD1. Germline CDR1 and CDR2: MGHRA and YSYEKL. This CDR3 is 14 amino acids long. With V trimmed by 2 bases and J by 8 bases, 7 bases remained unmatched. The CDR3 DNA reads as TGCGCCAGCAGCCAACAGGGGGCCGGGAGGGGCTACACCTTC. The encoded protein is CASSQQGAGRGYTF.

In its sample, this clone was seen a few times. The chain carries TRBV6-6 and TRBJ2-1; D possibly corresponds to TRBD2 (5 bases). The CDR3 loop spans 15 amino acids. V shed 0 bases and J shed 5 bases, with 11 bases lying between them. Germline loops: CDR1 MNHNY, CDR2 SVGAGI (reference sequence). CDR3 protein: CASSYSGSGDNEQFF. CDR3 in DNA: TGTGCCAGCAGTTACTCGGGGTCCGGGGACAATGAGCAGTTCTTC.

V is TRBV7-6 and J is TRBJ2-4, with 9 bases matching TRBD1. The CDR3 extends over 18 amino acids. Germline V lookup: CDR1 SGHVS, CDR2 FNYEAQ. V shed 3 bases and J 5 bases; nucleotides not matched to a gene: 14. The CDR3 protein is CASSFPRTGASGENIQYF. The DNA for the CDR3 is TGTGCCAGCAGCTTTCCTCGGACAGGGGCGTCGGGGGAAAACATTCAGTACTTC.